These T cell receptor beta chains were read from a single sample in a study of blood T cell repertoires in COVID-19. The method was immunoSEQ multiplex PCR; TCRdb's version includes in-frame clones alone and lacks a portion of them. The data show some 110,000 clones, 60% to 80% seen once. Sequencing was carried out using peripheral blood. The receptors come from an elderly man with COVID-19, enrolled during active disease. Both conserved end residues are part of each CDR3. D genes are given only for firm matches. Part of the rows lack a size; the others show once, few, many or a class for expanded clones.

J,D,V,size,length,CDR3,DNA
TRBJ1-4,TRBD1,TRBV19,-,14,CASSNDRGPEKLFF,TGTGCCAGTAGTAATGACAGGGGCCCCGAAAAACTGTTTTTT
TRBJ2-7,-,TRBV12-3/TRBV12-4,-,11,CASSPSYEQYF,TGTGCCAGCAGTCCTTCCTACGAGCAGTACTTC
TRBJ1-1,-,TRBV11-1,-,13,CASSFGLITEAFF,TGTGCCAGCAGCTTCGGACTGATCACTGAAGCTTTCTTT
TRBJ2-7,TRBD2,TRBV5-5,once,14,CASSLGGGGNEQYF,TGTGCCAGCAGCTTGGGCGGGGGAGGCAACGAGCAGTACTTC
TRBJ2-2,TRBD2,TRBV5-6,-,15,CASSLASGGTGELFF,TGTGCCAGCAGCTTGGCTAGCGGGGGGACCGGGGAGCTGTTTTTT
TRBJ1-5,-,TRBV9,few,16,CASSVATGKGYQPQHF,TGTGCCAGCAGCGTAGCTACAGGTAAGGGGTATCAGCCCCAGCATTTT
TRBJ1-6,-,TRBV2,-,13,CASSGQEHSPLHF,TGTGCCAGCAGTGGGCAGGAACATTCACCCCTCCACTTT
TRBJ2-1,TRBD2,TRBV5-4,-,17,CASRSHLTSGADNEQFF,TGTGCCAGCAGATCCCATCTTACTAGCGGGGCCGACAATGAGCAGTTCTTC
TRBJ2-7,-,TRBV7-8,few,14,CASSLAAVTYEQYF,TGTGCCAGCAGCTTAGCAGCTGTCACCTACGAGCAGTACTTC
TRBJ2-1,TRBD1,TRBV15,once,14,CATSWTGGYNEQFF,TGTGCCACCAGCTGGACAGGGGGCTACAATGAGCAGTTCTTC
TRBJ2-7,TRBD2,TRBV27,once,17,CASSWGLAGANTREQYF,TGTGCCAGCAGTTGGGGACTAGCGGGAGCAAACACCAGGGAGCAGTACTTC
TRBJ2-3,-,TRBV7-2,-,14,CASSPGINTDTQYF,TGTGCCAGCAGCCCCGGGATAAACACAGATACGCAGTATTTT
TRBJ2-2,TRBD2,TRBV4-1,once,22,CASSQAGGLAGVWSLDTGELFF,TGCGCCAGCAGCCAAGCGGGGGGTTTAGCGGGAGTATGGAGTTTGGACACCGGGGAGCTGTTTTTT
TRBJ2-7,-,TRBV20-1,-,10,CSALNYEQYF,TGCAGTGCCCTTAACTACGAGCAGTACTTC
TRBJ1-2,TRBD1,TRBV7-3,-,14,CASSSTGQRNGYTF,TGTGCCAGCAGCTCGACAGGGCAGAGGAATGGCTACACCTTC
TRBJ2-7,-,TRBV6-5,-,13,CASSYTQGYEQYF,TGTGCCAGCAGTTACACCCAGGGCTACGAGCAGTACTTC
TRBJ2-3,TRBD1,TRBV2,-,15,CASREGQVYTDTQYF,TGTGCCAGCAGGGAGGGACAGGTTTACACAGATACGCAGTATTTT
TRBJ2-7,-,TRBV10-3,-,14,CAISGRGSGDEQYF,TGTGCCATCAGTGGCCGGGGTTCGGGGGACGAGCAGTACTTC
TRBJ1-5,-,TRBV28,few,17,CASSATGRKNSNQPQHF,TGTGCCAGCAGTGCTACTGGTAGAAAGAATAGCAATCAGCCCCAGCATTTT
TRBJ1-5,TRBD1,TRBV6-4,-,14,CASIFDRGGQPQHF,TGTGCCAGCATCTTCGACAGGGGGGGTCAGCCCCAGCATTTT
TRBJ1-3,-,TRBV7-8,-,18,CASSLVSPGHSSGNTIYF,TGTGCCAGCAGCTTAGTGTCCCCAGGACATAGCTCTGGAAACACCATATATTTT
TRBJ1-2,TRBD1,TRBV4-1,few,14,CASSGTGRTGGYTF,TGCGCCAGCAGCGGGACAGGTCGGACTGGTGGCTACACCTTC
TRBJ2-2,TRBD1,TRBV18,-,17,CASSPSGQATVTGELFF,TGTGCCAGCTCACCGTCGGGACAGGCAACCGTCACCGGGGAGCTGTTTTTT
TRBJ2-5,-,TRBV5-6,-,13,CASSATGQETQYF,TGTGCCAGCAGCGCGACTGGCCAAGAGACCCAGTACTTC
TRBJ2-7,TRBD2,TRBV30,once,13,CAWNPGGIYEQYF,TGTGCCTGGAATCCGGGAGGAATCTACGAGCAGTACTTC
TRBJ2-2,TRBD2,TRBV6-2/TRBV6-3,once,16,CASSYPSGGRTGELFF,TGTGCCAGCAGTTACCCCAGCGGGGGTAGAACCGGGGAGCTGTTTTTT
TRBJ2-3,TRBD2,TRBV20-1,few,16,CSASRRLAPVTDTQYF,TGCAGTGCTAGTCGGCGACTAGCGCCGGTCACAGATACGCAGTATTTT
TRBJ2-2,-,TRBV28,-,13,CASSSTRAGELFF,TGTGCCAGCAGTTCAACCCGGGCCGGGGAGCTGTTTTTT
TRBJ1-2,-,TRBV28,-,16,CASSLSGQGRGYGYTF,TGTGCCAGCAGTTTATCGGGGCAGGGGAGAGGCTATGGCTACACCTTC
TRBJ1-2,TRBD1,TRBV12-3/TRBV12-4,-,13,CASGVQGDYGYTF,TGTGCCAGCGGCGTACAGGGGGACTATGGCTACACCTTC
TRBJ2-1,TRBD2,TRBV27,-,17,CASNPGLAGWTYNEQFF,TGTGCCAGCAACCCGGGACTAGCGGGGTGGACCTACAATGAGCAGTTCTTC
TRBJ2-2,TRBD2,TRBV11-3,-,16,CASSLGSGINTGELFF,TGTGCCAGCAGCTTAGGGAGCGGGATCAACACCGGGGAGCTGTTTTTT
TRBJ2-3,-,TRBV14,few,14,CASSQDPTGVTQYF,TGTGCCAGCAGCCAAGATCCCACCGGGGTTACGCAGTATTTT
TRBJ2-2,TRBD2,TRBV3-1/TRBV3-2,-,18,CASSPRSGLAGVPGELFF,TGTGCCAGCAGCCCCCGCAGTGGACTAGCGGGAGTGCCCGGGGAGCTGTTTTTT
TRBJ1-5,-,TRBV18,-,13,CASSPSSNQPQHF,TGTGCCAGCTCACCGAGTAGCAATCAGCCCCAGCATTTT
TRBJ2-3,TRBD2,TRBV4-1,-,14,CASARTSDPDTQYF,TGCGCCAGCGCCCGGACTAGCGACCCAGATACGCAGTATTTT
TRBJ2-4,-,TRBV19,-,12,CASRTPGDIQYF,TGTGCCAGTAGAACCCCGGGGGACATTCAGTACTTC
TRBJ1-2,-,TRBV19,-,13,CASSISGQYGYTF,TGTGCCAGTAGTATATCAGGACAGTATGGCTACACCTTC
TRBJ2-1,TRBD2,TRBV5-8,few,17,CASSLWGGLAGSDEQFF,TGTGCCAGCAGCTTGTGGGGGGGGCTAGCGGGATCGGATGAGCAGTTCTTC
TRBJ1-5,-,TRBV19,-,15,CASSLTGTRNQPQHF,TGTGCCAGTAGCCTTACCGGGACAAGGAATCAGCCCCAGCATTTT
TRBJ1-2,TRBD1,TRBV28,few,14,CASSSGQGRVGYTF,TGTGCCAGCAGTTCCGGACAGGGAAGAGTGGGCTACACCTTC
TRBJ2-3,TRBD1,TRBV4-3,-,16,CASSHGGQGPPDTQYF,TGCGCCAGCAGCCATGGAGGACAGGGCCCACCAGATACGCAGTATTTT
TRBJ2-5,-,TRBV7-6,-,19,CASSEGPPAAGRNQETQYF,TGTGCCAGCAGCGAAGGCCCACCCGCGGCGGGGCGAAACCAAGAGACCCAGTACTTC
TRBJ1-3,-,TRBV28,few,15,CASRGETNSGNTIYF,TGTGCCAGCAGAGGAGAAACTAACTCTGGAAACACCATATATTTT
TRBJ1-5,TRBD1,TRBV28,-,17,CASSFPRDRDFNQPQHF,TGTGCCAGCAGCTTCCCCCGGGACAGAGACTTCAATCAGCCCCAGCATTTT
TRBJ1-5,-,TRBV28,-,17,CASKGRGDRGSNQPQHF,TGTGCCAGCAAGGGCAGGGGAGACCGGGGTAGCAATCAGCCCCAGCATTTT
TRBJ1-4,TRBD1,TRBV30,-,14,CAWMRTGAGEKLFF,TGTGCCTGGATGAGGACAGGGGCAGGGGAAAAACTGTTTTTT
TRBJ1-2,TRBD1,TRBV5-4,-,16,CASSLALAGTGSGYTF,TGTGCCAGCAGCTTGGCCCTCGCCGGGACAGGGTCTGGCTACACCTTC
TRBJ2-7,TRBD2,TRBV5-5,-,13,CASSFGTSGREYF,TGTGCCAGCAGCTTCGGGACTAGCGGGAGAGAATACTTC
TRBJ2-3,TRBD2,TRBV12-5,few,19,CASGQTGRGLAGLTDTQYF,TGTGCTAGTGGACAAACCGGGCGGGGACTAGCGGGCCTCACAGATACGCAGTATTTT
TRBJ2-5,-,TRBV18,-,14,CASSPDTTRETQYF,TGTGCCAGCTCACCCGACACAACACGAGAGACCCAGTACTTC
TRBJ1-1,-,TRBV12-3/TRBV12-4,-,13,CASSFSFRGEAFF,TGTGCCAGCAGTTTTTCCTTCCGCGGTGAAGCTTTCTTT
TRBJ2-7,TRBD2,TRBV28,few,16,CASSSPGTSGTHEQYF,TGTGCCAGCAGTTCCCCTGGGACTAGCGGGACGCACGAGCAGTACTTC
TRBJ2-3,-,TRBV2,once,14,CASSAQGSTDTQYF,TGTGCCAGCAGTGCGCAGGGCAGCACAGATACGCAGTATTTT
TRBJ2-1,TRBD1,TRBV29-1,-,16,CSVEGGRQGSYNEQFF,TGCAGCGTTGAAGGAGGGAGACAGGGTTCCTACAATGAGCAGTTCTTC
TRBJ1-2,-,TRBV5-5,-,12,CASSLALDGYTF,TGTGCCAGCAGCTTGGCACTGGATGGCTACACCTTC
TRBJ1-5,TRBD1,TRBV6-1,few,16,CASSELEGAGNQPQHF,TGTGCCAGCAGTGAACTCGAGGGGGCGGGCAATCAGCCCCAGCATTTT